This T cell receptor beta chain stems from a study of blood T cell repertoires in COVID-19. Method: immunoSEQ multiplex PCR; TCRdb's copy keeps in-frame clones and lacks some. The sample records about 130,000 clones, approximately 85% being singletons. The CDR3 loop spans 15 amino acids. The V gene lost 5 bases and the J gene lost 0 bases, with 11 bases spanning the gap. The V gene's germline CDR1 is SGHTA and CDR2 FQGNSA. This clone was counted a single time. The TCR originated in an elderly woman with COVID-19, enrolled during active disease. The specimen was peripheral blood. The V and J genes are TRBV7-2 and TRBJ2-1; the D gene is possibly TRBD1 (5 bases). This chain's CDR3 is CASSRDSSSYNEQFF. CDR3 nucleotide sequence: TGTGCCAGCAGCCGCGACAGTAGCTCCTACAATGAGCAGTTCTTC.